The clone carrying this TCR beta chain showed up just once. The germline V gene has CDR1 SGHNT and CDR2 YYREEE (reference sequence). The V end was cut by 0 bases, the J end by 2 bases, with 6 bases between. The CDR3 loop spans 14 amino acids. This record comes from a study of shared clonotypes between healthy human individuals. TCRdb's copy holds only in-frame clones and misses some; the assay was immunoSEQ multiplex PCR. Of 400,000 to 600,000 clones listed, about 80% are singletons. The sequenced sample consisted of PBMCs. The gene calls are TRBV5-4 and TRBJ2-1, with D possibly being TRBD1 (5 bases). The clonotype was recovered from a woman aged 40 to 50 in good health. Some clones in this sample may be carry-over from other donors' samples. The CDR3 loop reads CASSLAGTYNEQFF. The CDR3 DNA reads TGTGCCAGCAGCTTGGCAGGGACCTACAATGAGCAGTTCTTC.